The source of this T cell receptor beta chain is a study of T cells after yellow fever vaccination. The CDR3 is 15 amino acids. Germline V lookup: CDR1 MDHEN, CDR2 SYDVKM. V lost 2 bases and J lost 5; bases outside the gene matches: 6. With respect to this clonotype: Its antigen is as yet unknown.

TCRdb used MiXCR to reprocess the 5' RACE reads, holding one entry per CDR3 protein. The data hold just under 600,000 distinct CDR3 sequences, with about 13% observed a single time. Study results and limitations: The CD4 and CD8 compartments had a small share of their clonotypes in common. Though weaker, the secondary response peaked faster, on day 5 versus 15. Booster sampling recovered most clones from primary vaccination (under 97% CD4, approximately 88% CD8).

This TCR was sampled from a young man who received the YFV17D yellow fever vaccine. This chain uses TRBV28 with TRBJ2-7; 10 bases are shared with TRBD2. The starting material was PBMCs, obtained on the day of the yellow fever booster vaccination. CDR3 coding DNA: TGTGCCAGCAGTTTACAAGCGGGAGGGGGGAACGAGCAGTACTTC. Amino acid sequence: CASSLQAGGGNEQYF.